These 19 T cell receptor beta chains originate from one sample sequenced in a study of Ad26.COV2.S vaccination and SARS-CoV-2 variants. Here immunoSEQ multiplex PCR was the method, and the copy in TCRdb shows in-frame clones only, minus some. The sample has 400,000 to 500,000 clones, roughly 89% seen once. Treatment here: some 19 received Ad26.COV2.S at low or high dose, single or two shots; several received placebo; per-sample allocation not given. Sampling occurred on day 63 after the first vaccine or placebo injection. The input for sequencing was peripheral blood, taken in a trial of Ad26.COV2.S vaccine versus placebo. The receptors originated from a person between 18 and 65 years old who received the Ad26.COV2.S COVID-19 vaccine or a placebo.

The genes are TRBV6-5 and TRBJ2-1; 11 bases are shared with TRBD2. The CDR3 contains 14 residues. J was trimmed by 8 bases and V by 6 bases; bases with no gene match: 6. The germline gives CDR1 MNHEY, CDR2 SVGAGI. DNA of the CDR3: TGTGCCAGCAGCATAGCGGGAGGGCCAGATGAGCAGTTCTTC. Translating gives CASSIAGGPDEQFF.

The chain employs TRBV4-2 and TRBJ1-6; no clear D gene. This CDR3 has 16 residues. The V gene lost 4 bases and the J gene lost 0 bases, with 10 bases spanning the gap. Germline CDR1 is LGHNA and CDR2 is YNFKEQ. The chain's CDR3 is CASSPLLSSYNSPLHF. The DNA of the CDR3 is TGTGCCAGCAGCCCACTACTTAGCTCCTATAATTCACCCCTCCACTTT.

V gene TRBV7-8 combines with J gene TRBJ1-1; no firm D call. The CDR3 is 15 residues long. Germline-derived CDR1 and CDR2 are SGHVS and FQNEAQ. Trimming left V 2 bases short and J 0 bases short, with 10 bases between. The CDR3 region has the DNA TGTGCCAGCAGCTTAATGACGGTCCTGAACACTGAAGCTTTCTTT. Its translation is CASSLMTVLNTEAFF.

This clone appeared a single time. The CDR3, as DNA: TGTGCCAGCTCCCCCGGGACAGGGGAGACCGGGGAGCTGTTTTTT. This gives the protein CASSPGTGETGELFF. The V and J genes are TRBV18 and TRBJ2-2; 10 nucleotides align to TRBD1. Germline V lookup: CDR1 KGHSH, CDR2 LQKENI. V lost 6 bases, J lost 5 bases, and 6 bases stayed unmatched. CDR3 size: 15 residues. The whole variable domain, filled in from reference TRBV18 and TRBJ2-2, reads NAGVMQNPRHLVRRRGQEARLRCSPMKGHSHVYWYRQLPEEGLKFMVYLQKENIIDESGMPKERFSAEFPKEGPSILRIQQVVRGDSAAYFCASSPGTGETGELFFGEGSRLTVL.

The rearrangement links TRBV7-3 to TRBJ1-1; D ambiguous. The CDR3 consists of 13 residues. Looked up from germline, CDR1 is SGHTA and CDR2 is FQGTGA. V lost 3 bases and J lost 1, with 6 bases in between. CDR3 region: CASSFDENTEAFF. DNA for the CDR3: TGTGCCAGCAGCTTTGACGAGAACACTGAAGCTTTCTTT.

This sequence joins TRBV5-1 and TRBJ2-5; tentatively, D is TRBD1 or TRBD2 (5 bases each). CDR3 length: 15 amino acids. V was shortened by 4 bases and J by 1 base, with 14 bases between the two germline ends. Germline assignment: CDR1 SGHRS and CDR2 YFSETQ. Here the CDR3 reads CASSQNWGTQETQYF. CDR3 in DNA: TGCGCCAGCAGCCAGAACTGGGGGACCCAAGAGACCCAGTACTTC.

This rearrangement joins TRBV7-9 to TRBJ2-1, with a tentative D call TRBD1 (6 bases). Germline V gene sequence: CDR1 SEHNR, CDR2 FQNEAQ (reference sequence). V was pared by 5 bases and J by 3 bases, with 17 bases between. CDR3 length: 16 amino acids. The CDR3 nucleotides are TGTGCCAGCAGCCCCATAGCAGGGGTACTCTACAATGAGCAGTTCTTC. Translated, it gives CASSPIAGVLYNEQFF.

The chain has TRBV13 and TRBJ2-1, with unresolved D. Germline V gene sequence: CDR1 PRHDT, CDR2 FYEKMQ (reference sequence). Deletions cut 6 bases from V and 2 bases from J, with 17 bases between. There are 16 residues in the CDR3. CDR3 sequence: CASSPYRVGPYNEQFF. As DNA, the CDR3 is TGTGCCAGCAGTCCCTACCGGGTAGGCCCCTACAATGAGCAGTTCTTC.

The chain couples TRBV7-9 to TRBJ1-3; a weak D match, TRBD1 (6 bases). Per the germline V gene, CDR1 is SEHNR and CDR2 is FQNEAQ (reference sequence). The CDR3 consists of 13 residues. V shed 5 bases and J shed 7 bases, with 12 bases lying between them. This CDR3 is CASSPQGTNTIYF. The CDR3 coding sequence is TGTGCCAGCAGCCCACAGGGAACGAACACCATATATTTT.

The V call is TRBV30, the J call TRBJ2-1; either TRBD1 or TRBD2 may supply D (5 bases each). V lost 4 bases to trimming and J lost 0 bases, with 10 bases between them. The CDR3 covers 14 residues. From germline, CDR1 is GTSNPN and CDR2 SVGIG (reference sequence). The CDR3 DNA is TGTGCCTGGATGGGGACCCGCTCCTACAATGAGCAGTTCTTC. This encodes CAWMGTRSYNEQFF.

The CDR3 loop is CASSLPTGSYEQYV. In DNA form, the CDR3 reads TGTGCCAGCAGCTTACCGACAGGGTCCTACGAGCAGTACGTC. V gene TRBV5-6 combines with J gene TRBJ2-7, with 7 bases identical to TRBD1. The CDR3 covers 14 residues. Trimming removed 2 bases from V and 1 base from J; junction bases left unmatched: 3. Germline CDR1 and CDR2: SGHDT and YYEEEE.

The V and J genes are TRBV7-9 and TRBJ2-2, with D maybe TRBD1 (6 bases). Trimming removed 3 bases from V and 4 bases from J, with 12 bases in between. The CDR3 has 15 residues. In germline, CDR1 is SEHNR, CDR2 FQNEAQ (reference sequence). The CDR3 is CASSFRTALTGELFF. The DNA for the CDR3 is TGTGCCAGCAGCTTCCGGACAGCCCTCACCGGGGAGCTGTTTTTT.

The chain links TRBV11-2 to TRBJ1-2; no reliable D call. V lost 2 bases to trimming and J lost 1 base, with 8 bases between them. Per germline, CDR1 SGHAT and CDR2 FQNNGV. The CDR3 contains 14 residues. The CDR3 DNA follows: TGTGCCAGCAGCTTATCACGGGGTAACTATGGCTACACCTTC. It codes for CASSLSRGNYGYTF. Filled out from reference TRBV11-2 and TRBJ1-2, the complete variable domain reads EAGVAQSPRYKIIEKRQSVAFWCNPISGHATLYWYQQILGQGPKLLIQFQNNGVVDDSQLPKDRFSAERLKGVDSTLKIQPAKLEDSAVYLCASSLSRGNYGYTFGSGTRLTVV.

The genes are TRBV5-1 and TRBJ1-2, with a weak D call TRBD1 (6 bases). The CDR3 covers 14 residues. Trimming pared 3 bases from V and 5 bases from J, leaving 14 bases between. The germline V gene encodes CDR1 SGHRS and CDR2 YFSETQ. The CDR3, as DNA: TGCGCCAGCAGCTCAGGGGCCGTTGCGTATGGCTACACCTTC. Protein: CASSSGAVAYGYTF.

The V call is TRBV6-5, the J call TRBJ2-5, with a weak D call TRBD1 (6 bases). This CDR3 comprises 15 residues. In germline, CDR1 is MNHEY, CDR2 SVGAGI. Trimming cost V 5 bases and J 5 bases, with 18 bases left between them. The CDR3 reads CASSRNGGAWETQYF. For the CDR3, the DNA is TGTGCCAGCAGTCGTAATGGGGGCGCATGGGAGACCCAGTACTTC.

The rearrangement links TRBV19 to TRBJ2-3; 7 nucleotides line up with TRBD1. Germline loops: CDR1 LNHDA, CDR2 SQIVND (reference sequence). V lost 4 bases to trimming and J lost 11 bases; unmatched junction nucleotides: 15. The CDR3 is 15 amino acids. DNA of the CDR3: TGTGCCAGTAGTACGACAGGGTTTCCCCGCGGTAGGCAGTATTTT. Translation: CASSTTGFPRGRQYF. The full variable domain, rest sourced from reference TRBV19 and TRBJ2-3, is DGGITQSPKYLFRKEGQNVTLSCEQNLNHDAMYWYRQDPGQGLRLIYYSQIVNDFQKGDIAEGYSVSREKKESFPLTVTSAQKNPTAFYLCASSTTGFPRGRQYFGPGTRLTVL.

This sequence joins TRBV4-2 and TRBJ1-1; D is possibly TRBD1 (6 bases). The germline V and J ends were trimmed by 4 bases and 1 base, with 16 bases remaining between them. CDR3 length equals 16 residues. CDR1 and CDR2 (germline): LGHNA, YNFKEQ. CDR3 sequence (DNA): TGTGCCAGCAGCCTCAGGCAACGGACAGCGAACACTGAAGCTTTCTTT. Its protein is CASSLRQRTANTEAFF.

V usage is TRBV5-1 and J usage is TRBJ1-1; tentatively, D is TRBD1 (5 bases). Trimming took 4 bases from V and 1 from J, leaving 17 bases between them. Germline V CDR1 and CDR2: SGHRS, YFSETQ. CDR3 length equals 16 residues. The CDR3 bases are TGCGCCAGCAGCACCGGAGTTGGGGCGCCGAACACTGAAGCTTTCTTT. Amino acids: CASSTGVGAPNTEAFF.

J is TRBJ1-4 and V is TRBV14; the D gene is possibly TRBD1 (6 bases). The CDR3 contains 13 residues. The ends were cut back, 1 base at V and 10 bases at J, with 10 bases in the middle. Germline V gene data show CDR1 as SGHDN and CDR2 as FVKESK. CDR3 sequence: CASSQATGGKLFF. In DNA, the CDR3 is TGTGCCAGCAGCCAAGCGACAGGAGGAAAACTGTTTTTT.